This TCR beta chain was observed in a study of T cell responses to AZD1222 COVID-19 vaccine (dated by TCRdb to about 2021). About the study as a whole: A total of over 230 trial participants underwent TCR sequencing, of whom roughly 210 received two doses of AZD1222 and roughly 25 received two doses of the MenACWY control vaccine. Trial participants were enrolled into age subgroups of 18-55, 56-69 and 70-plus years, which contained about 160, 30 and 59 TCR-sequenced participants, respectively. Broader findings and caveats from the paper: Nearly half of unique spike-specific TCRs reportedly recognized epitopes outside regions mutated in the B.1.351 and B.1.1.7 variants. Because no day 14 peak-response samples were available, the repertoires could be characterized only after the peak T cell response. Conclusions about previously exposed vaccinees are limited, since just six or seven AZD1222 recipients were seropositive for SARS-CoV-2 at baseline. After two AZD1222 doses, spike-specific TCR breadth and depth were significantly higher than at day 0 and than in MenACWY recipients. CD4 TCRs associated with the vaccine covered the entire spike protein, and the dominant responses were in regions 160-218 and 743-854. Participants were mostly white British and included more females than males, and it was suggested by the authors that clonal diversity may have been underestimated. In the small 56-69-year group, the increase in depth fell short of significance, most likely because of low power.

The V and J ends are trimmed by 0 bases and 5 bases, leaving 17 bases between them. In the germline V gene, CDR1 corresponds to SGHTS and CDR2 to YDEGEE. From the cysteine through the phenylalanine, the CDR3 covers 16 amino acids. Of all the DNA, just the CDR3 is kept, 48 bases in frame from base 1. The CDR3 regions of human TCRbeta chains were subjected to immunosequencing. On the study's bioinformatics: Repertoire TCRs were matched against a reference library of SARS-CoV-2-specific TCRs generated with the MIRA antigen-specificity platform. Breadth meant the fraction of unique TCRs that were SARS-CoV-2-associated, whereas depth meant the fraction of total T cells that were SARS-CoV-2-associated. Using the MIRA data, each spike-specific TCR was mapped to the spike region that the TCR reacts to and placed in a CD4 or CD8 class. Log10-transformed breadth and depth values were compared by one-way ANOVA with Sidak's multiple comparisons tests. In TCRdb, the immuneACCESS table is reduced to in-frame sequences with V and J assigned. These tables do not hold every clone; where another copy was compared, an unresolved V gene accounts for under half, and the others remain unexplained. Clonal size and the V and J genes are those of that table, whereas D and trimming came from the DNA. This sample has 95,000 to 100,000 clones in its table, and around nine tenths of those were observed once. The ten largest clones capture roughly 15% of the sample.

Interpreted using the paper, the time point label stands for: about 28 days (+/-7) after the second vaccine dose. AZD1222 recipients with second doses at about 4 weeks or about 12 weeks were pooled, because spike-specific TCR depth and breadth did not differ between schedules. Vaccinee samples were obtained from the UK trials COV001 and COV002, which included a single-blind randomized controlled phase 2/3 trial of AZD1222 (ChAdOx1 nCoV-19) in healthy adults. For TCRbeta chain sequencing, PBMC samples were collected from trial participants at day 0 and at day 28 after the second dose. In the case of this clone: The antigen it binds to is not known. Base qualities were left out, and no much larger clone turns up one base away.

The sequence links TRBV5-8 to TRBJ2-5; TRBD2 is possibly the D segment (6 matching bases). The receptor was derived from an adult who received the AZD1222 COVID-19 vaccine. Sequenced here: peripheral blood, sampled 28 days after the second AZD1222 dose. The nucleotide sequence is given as TGTGCCAGCAGCTTGGTCGGGGGACCAACGGGGGAGACCCAGTACTTC. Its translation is CASSLVGGPTGETQYF.